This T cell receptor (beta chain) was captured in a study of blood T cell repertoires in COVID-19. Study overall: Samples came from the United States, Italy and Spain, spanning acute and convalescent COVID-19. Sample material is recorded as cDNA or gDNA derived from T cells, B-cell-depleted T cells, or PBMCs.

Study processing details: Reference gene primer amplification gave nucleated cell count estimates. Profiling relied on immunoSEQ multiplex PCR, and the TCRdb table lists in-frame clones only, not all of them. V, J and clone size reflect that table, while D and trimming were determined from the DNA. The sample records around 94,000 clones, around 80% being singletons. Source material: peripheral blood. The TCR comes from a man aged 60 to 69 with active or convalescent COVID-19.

The CDR3 loop reads CATSDLTAEETQYF. The DNA for the CDR3 is TGTGCCACCAGTGATTTGACTGCTGAGGAGACCCAGTACTTC. The chain employs TRBV24-1 and TRBJ2-5; D gene ambiguous. Germline CDR1 KGHDR, CDR2 SFDVKD. The length of the CDR3 is 14 residues. Trimming pared 0 bases from V and 5 bases from J, leaving 9 bases between.